One and the same sample provided the 4 T cell receptor beta chains below, sequenced in a study of T cells in Graves' hyperthyroidism and ophthalmopathy. Authors of the study amplified TCR beta CDR3 regions from RNA transcripts. A first-round RT-PCR of the TCR CDR3 used the HTBI primer set. TCRdb ran MiXCR on the multiplex PCR reads and lists one entry per CDR3 protein. Of approximately 430,000 distinct CDR3 sequences in the sample, approximately 14% were seen once. What was sequenced was blood. Every receptor here comes from a woman aged 18 to 35 with Graves' hyperthyroidism.

At least ten counts were recorded for this clonotype. The genes are TRBV28 and TRBJ2-1, with 14 bases fitting TRBD2. V shed 2 bases and J 3 bases; nucleotides not matched to a gene: 3. CDR3 size: 17 residues. Germline CDR1 is MDHEN and CDR2 is SYDVKM. The CDR3 loop is CASSLPGTSGGYNEQFF. DNA of the CDR3: TGTGCCAGCAGTTTACCCGGGACTAGCGGGGGCTACAATGAGCAGTTCTTC.

This clonotype appeared many times. The V and J genes are TRBV27 and TRBJ2-3; D is ambiguous. Germline V gene lookup returns CDR1 MNHEY and CDR2 SMNVEV (reference sequence). The CDR3 spans 14 residues. V lost 7 bases to trimming and J lost 0 bases, with 11 bases between them. CDR3 bases: TGTGCCAGCATGCCACTCATAAGCACAGATACGCAGTATTTT. Translated, it gives CASMPLISTDTQYF.

At least ten counts were recorded for this clonotype. The rearrangement uses TRBV20-1 and TRBJ1-5; D might be TRBD1 (6 bases). Germline CDR1 reads DFQATT; CDR2 reads SNEGSKA (reference sequence). This CDR3 region has 11 residues. Trimming took 3 bases from V and 12 from J, leaving 12 bases between them. The CDR3 DNA follows: TGCAGTGCTAGCCCCACAGGGCACCAGCATTTT. It is translated as CSASPTGHQHF.

Only a few counts were recorded for this clonotype. The V gene is TRBV27, the J gene TRBJ1-4; D not certain. Germline assignment: CDR1 MNHEY and CDR2 SMNVEV (reference sequence). This CDR3 has 14 residues. Trimming removed 3 bases from V and 8 bases from J, with 13 bases in between. CDR3 DNA sequence: TGTGCCAGCAGTTTCGAGGGTTTGAGGGAAAAACTGTTTTTT. It translates to CASSFEGLREKLFF. Full variable domain (missing parts from reference TRBV27 and TRBJ1-4): EAQVTQNPRYLITVTGKKLTVTCSQNMNHEYMSWYRQDPGLGLRQIYYSMNVEVTDKGDVPEGYKVSRKEKRNFPLILESPSPNQTSLYFCASSFEGLREKLFFGSGTQLSVL.